These 29 T cell receptor beta chains were sequenced from one sample in a study of OX40 agonist ivuxolimab in advanced cancers. The protocol was immunoSEQ multiplex PCR, while the TCRdb copy is restricted to in-frame clones and leaves out a portion. The sample lists about 68,000 clones, roughly 82% seen once, with about 1.7% in the top ten. Sample: CD4+ or CD8+ T cells sorted from blood, taken in a trial of the OX40 agonist ivuxolimab. The source of these receptors is an adult with an advanced solid tumor such as melanoma, head and neck, liver or kidney cancer.

The CDR3: CASSTGGQGEYYGYTF. In DNA, the CDR3 is TGTGCCAGTAGTACCGGGGGACAGGGCGAGTACTATGGCTACACCTTC. V and J are TRBV19 and TRBJ1-2; 9 bases map to TRBD1. CDR3 size: 16 residues. Trimming at V came to 4 bases and at J to 3 bases, leaving 9 bases not matched to a gene. From germline, CDR1 is LNHDA and CDR2 SQIVND (reference sequence).

Details on this clone: Germline and junction disagree at one end, which may indicate a read error. The genes are TRBV29-1 and TRBJ2-3; a possible D gene is TRBD2 (6 bases). Germline V lookup: CDR1 SQVTM, CDR2 ANQGSEA. The CDR3 is made up of 14 amino acids. CDR3 amino acids: CNVAGLAGSDTQYF. The CDR3 coding sequence is TGCAACGTTGCGGGTTTGGCGGGATCAGATACGCAGTATTTT.

V and J are TRBV11-3 and TRBJ2-7, with 8 bases lining up with TRBD2. The CDR3 totals 14 residues. Trimming cost V 6 bases and J 7 bases; bases outside gene matches: 11. CDR1 and CDR2 (germline): SGHNT, YENEEA. The CDR3 here is CASSWSGSSGEQYF. The CDR3 coding sequence is TGTGCCAGCAGTTGGAGCGGGAGCTCGGGGGAGCAGTACTTC.

The chain carries TRBV18 and TRBJ2-5; the match to TRBD1 covers 7 bases. The junction had 1 base not matched to a gene; V was cut back by 4 bases and J by 2 bases. This CDR3 region has 13 residues. The germline CDR1 and CDR2 sequences are KGHSH and LQKENI. CDR3 nucleotides: TGTGCCAGCTCACTGGGACAGCAAGAGACCCAGTACTTC. It yields the protein CASSLGQQETQYF.

This clone was observed a handful of times. Other DNA sequences in the sample encode the same CDR3. V usage is TRBV28 and J usage is TRBJ2-2; D remains unclear. Trimming stripped 5 bases from V and 6 bases from J, with 7 bases between. Per the germline V gene, CDR1 is MDHEN and CDR2 is SYDVKM. The CDR3 totals 12 residues. CDR3 protein: CASSPNPGELFF. The CDR3 DNA is TGTGCCAGCAGTCCCAACCCCGGGGAGCTGTTTTTT.

This chain uses TRBV14 with TRBJ1-1; tentative D call: TRBD1 (6 bases). V was shortened by 4 bases and J by 5 bases, with 11 bases between the two germline ends. In germline, CDR1 is SGHDN, CDR2 FVKESK. The CDR3 loop spans 13 amino acids. The CDR3 loop reads CASSRQQGTEAFF. The DNA for the CDR3 is TGTGCCAGCAGCCGGCAACAGGGAACTGAAGCTTTCTTT.

The chain carries TRBV27 and TRBJ2-7; D is ambiguous. This CDR3 comprises 15 residues. Trimming shortened V by 4 bases and J by 2 bases, and 15 bases separated the two germline ends. Germline V gives CDR1 MNHEY, CDR2 SMNVEV (reference sequence). CDR3 sequence: CASSSVTYSTYEQYF. The CDR3 nucleotides are TGTGCCAGCAGTTCAGTGACTTACTCAACCTACGAGCAGTACTTC.

The chain couples TRBV6-5 to TRBJ2-1, with unresolved D. CDR3 length: 13 residues. V gave up 2 bases and J gave up 10 bases, with 12 bases separating them. CDR1 is MNHEY, CDR2 SVGAGI, per germline. CDR3 protein: CASSYLADGEQFF. CDR3 in DNA: TGTGCCAGCAGTTACCTCGCGGATGGGGAGCAGTTCTTC.

Only a few counts were recorded for this clone. The V and J genes are TRBV6-4 and TRBJ2-1; D not resolved. V was shortened by 6 bases and J by 5 bases, with 11 bases between the two germline ends. Germline values: CDR1 MRHNA, CDR2 SNTAGT. The CDR3 length is 13 residues. CDR3 protein: CASSLSGNNEQFF. The CDR3 coding sequence is TGTGCCAGCAGCTTGAGTGGAAACAATGAGCAGTTCTTC.

This rearrangement joins TRBV29-1 to TRBJ2-5; D uncertain. CDR3 length: 14 residues. The V gene's germline CDR1 is SQVTM and CDR2 ANQGSEA. V was cut by 0 bases and J by 2 bases, with 10 bases left in between. The CDR3 loop reads CSVEDRAGQETQYF. The CDR3, as DNA: TGCAGCGTTGAAGATCGTGCAGGACAAGAGACCCAGTACTTC.

This clone occurred once. This chain connects TRBV7-2 to TRBJ1-2; 11 bases line up with TRBD1. Germline CDR1 and CDR2: SGHTA and FQGNSA. V shed 2 bases and J 0 bases; nucleotides not matched to a gene: 8. The CDR3 has 18 residues. The CDR3 is CASSLFRDRGRSNYGYTF. For the CDR3, the DNA is TGTGCCAGCAGCTTATTCCGGGACAGGGGGAGGTCTAACTATGGCTACACCTTC.

This chain connects TRBV28 to TRBJ1-1; D remains ambiguous. The length of the CDR3 is 16 residues. Trimming removed 0 bases at V and 3 bases at J, with 14 bases between. Germline loops: CDR1 MDHEN, CDR2 SYDVKM. CDR3 bases: TGTGCCAGCAGTTTATGGGGTTCCCCTGCGGACACTGAAGCTTTCTTT. This gives the protein CASSLWGSPADTEAFF.

This clone was seen only once. The chain is built from TRBV2 and TRBJ2-1; a possible D gene is TRBD2 (5 bases). The germline gives CDR1 SNHLY, CDR2 FYNNEI. This CDR3 region has 13 residues. Trimming removed 7 bases from V and 3 bases from J, with 10 bases in between. CDR3 protein: CASTQTSYNEQFF. The CDR3, as DNA: TGTGCCAGCACTCAAACTAGCTACAATGAGCAGTTCTTC.

The chain employs TRBV2 and TRBJ2-1; D tentatively reads TRBD1 or TRBD2 (5 bases each). Germline lookup yields CDR1 SNHLY and CDR2 FYNNEI. V lost 1 base and J lost 6, with 16 bases in between. The CDR3 extends over 16 amino acids. The CDR3 region has the DNA TGTGCCAGCAGTGAAGGGGGGTCGTGGGCAGGCAATGAGCAGTTCTTC. This translates into CASSEGGSWAGNEQFF.

The V and J genes are TRBV2 and TRBJ2-2, with TRBD1 matching 9 bases. This CDR3 is 14 amino acids long. Germline lookup yields CDR1 SNHLY and CDR2 FYNNEI. V lost 5 bases and J lost 7; bases outside the gene matches: 5. The CDR3 coding sequence is TGTGCCAGCAGTAGGGACAGGGCAGACGGGGAGCTGTTTTTT. This codes for CASSRDRADGELFF.

This rearrangement joins TRBV5-4 to TRBJ1-2; D possibly corresponds to TRBD1 (5 bases). V dropped 0 bases and J dropped 3 bases, with 9 bases sitting between them. The CDR3 length is 14 residues. CDR1 is SGHNT, CDR2 YYREEE, per germline (reference sequence). The CDR3 here is CASSLAGSDYGYTF. In DNA form, the CDR3 reads TGTGCCAGCAGCTTGGCAGGGTCGGACTATGGCTACACCTTC.

This chain links TRBV5-4 with TRBJ1-6, with D possibly TRBD1 on 5 matching bases. The CDR3 extends over 15 amino acids. Between the trimmed V and J ends, which lost 3 bases and 7 bases, there was a span of 14 bases. Germline lookup yields CDR1 SGHNT and CDR2 YYREEE (reference sequence). CDR3 sequence reads: CASSWGVGGNSPLHF. In nucleotides, the CDR3 is TGTGCCAGCAGCTGGGGTGTCGGGGGGAATTCACCCCTCCACTTT. Together with reference TRBV5-4 and TRBJ1-6, the CDR3 gives the full variable domain: ETGVTQSPTHLIKTRGQQVTLRCSSQSGHNTVSWYQQALGQGPQFIFQYYREEENGRGNFPPRFSGLQFPNYSSELNVNALELDDSALYLCASSWGVGGNSPLHFGNGTRLTVT.

This chain links TRBV28 with TRBJ1-5; D is possibly TRBD1 (5 bases). The V end lost 4 bases, the J end lost 4 bases, and 17 bases lay between the germline ends. The CDR3 runs 16 residues. The germline V gene has CDR1 MDHEN and CDR2 SYDVKM. DNA for the CDR3: TGTGCCAGCAGTTCCACTTCGACTGGGGGAAATCAGCCCCAGCATTTT. Amino acids: CASSSTSTGGNQPQHF.

The V and J genes are TRBV7-6 and TRBJ2-7, with D possibly being TRBD2 (7 bases). V lost 7 bases, J lost 0 bases, and 22 bases lay in between. CDR1 is SGHVS and CDR2 is FNYEAQ in the germline V gene. This CDR3 contains 17 residues. The CDR3, as DNA: TGTGCCAGCACAAAGGGAGGGGACATCAGGAGCTCCTACGAGCAGTACTTC. This sequence encodes CASTKGGDIRSSYEQYF.

V is TRBV5-4 and J is TRBJ2-5, with TRBD1 matching over 8 bases. The CDR3 extends over 13 amino acids. The junction had 5 bases not matched to a gene; V was cut back by 5 bases and J by 5 bases. The V gene's germline CDR1 is SGHNT and CDR2 YYREEE (reference sequence). CDR3 region: CASRDRAGETQYF. The CDR3 coding sequence is TGTGCCAGCAGGGACAGGGCGGGGGAGACCCAGTACTTC.

The V gene is TRBV5-4, the J gene TRBJ2-5; TRBD2 is a possible D gene (6 bases). The CDR3 has 15 residues. Germline V CDR1 and CDR2: SGHNT, YYREEE (reference sequence). V was shortened by 0 bases and J by 5 bases, with 14 bases between the two germline ends. The CDR3 nucleotides read TGTGCCAGCAGCTTGGCAGGGCGGGAATCGGAGACCCAGTACTTC. The encoded protein is CASSLAGRESETQYF.

This clone was observed a handful of times. The chain's CDR3 is CATSRVRGESEAFF. The CDR3, as DNA: TGTGCCACCAGCAGAGTAAGGGGGGAATCTGAAGCTTTCTTT. The chain employs TRBV15 and TRBJ1-1; D is perhaps TRBD1 (6 bases). This CDR3 is 14 amino acids long. V lost 1 base, J lost 6 bases, and 12 bases lay in between. CDR1 and CDR2 (germline): LNHNV, YYDKDF (reference sequence).

The chain joins TRBV23-1 to TRBJ1-3; D ambiguous. TRBV23-1 is noted as an ORF with a role that remains uncertain. Trimming pared 2 bases from V and 9 bases from J, leaving 17 bases between. This CDR3 region has 15 residues. In DNA, the CDR3 is TGCGCCAGCAGTCAAAACAGAAGGTGGGAAGGCACCATATATTTT. It specifies CASSQNRRWEGTIYF.

This sequence joins TRBV19 and TRBJ1-5; TRBD1 matches at 11 bases. Germline-derived CDR1 and CDR2 are LNHDA and SQIVND (reference sequence). The CDR3 is 16 amino acids. J gave up 0 bases and V 6 bases, and 4 bases lay outside the gene matches. CDR3 nucleotides: TGTGCCAGTAGGGGTGGGACAGGGGGTAGCAATCAGCCCCAGCATTTT. Protein sequence: CASRGGTGGSNQPQHF.

The chain joins TRBV9 to TRBJ2-5, with 13 bases that match TRBD2. CDR3 length: 20 amino acids. In germline, CDR1 is SGDLS, CDR2 YYNGEE. The V and J ends lost 0 bases and 0 bases, in that order; junction bases with no gene match: 11. This chain's CDR3 is CASSVAPTSGRAGYQETQYF. The CDR3 coding sequence is TGTGCCAGCAGCGTAGCGCCTACTAGCGGGAGGGCAGGGTACCAAGAGACCCAGTACTTC. The variable domain in full, completed from reference TRBV9 and TRBJ2-5, reads DSGVTQTPKHLITATGQRVTLRCSPRSGDLSVYWYQQSLDQGLQFLIQYYNGEERAKGNILERFSAQQFPDLHSELNLSSLELGDSALYFCASSVAPTSGRAGYQETQYFGPGTRLLVL.

J is TRBJ2-1 and V is TRBV6-1; D possibly corresponds to TRBD2 (7 bases). V lost 9 bases to trimming and J lost 2 bases, with 14 bases between them. CDR3 size: 14 residues. The V gene's germline CDR1 is MNHNS and CDR2 SASEGT. CDR3 in amino acids: CASEGRGAYNEQFF. The CDR3 region has the DNA TGTGCCAGTGAGGGGAGGGGGGCCTACAATGAGCAGTTCTTC.

DNA for the CDR3: TGCAGCGTTCGCCTATTATTTAACACAGATACGCAGTATTTT. The encoded protein is CSVRLLFNTDTQYF. V usage is TRBV29-1 and J usage is TRBJ2-3; D remains unclear. The V gene lost 5 bases and the J gene lost 2 bases, with 14 bases spanning the gap. From germline, CDR1 is SQVTM and CDR2 ANQGSEA. This CDR3 is built from 14 residues.

The chain joins TRBV5-4 to TRBJ2-3, with no clear D. The CDR3 length is 14 residues. Germline V gene lookup returns CDR1 SGHNT and CDR2 YYREEE (reference sequence). The ends were cut back, 3 bases at V and 2 bases at J, with 10 bases in the middle. The CDR3 bases are TGTGCCAGCAGCTCGGGCTACCTCACAGATACGCAGTATTTT. Its protein product is CASSSGYLTDTQYF.

This clone was picked up a small number of times. The chain joins TRBV7-9 to TRBJ1-4, with 9 positions matching TRBD1. Germline loops: CDR1 SEHNR, CDR2 FQNEAQ (reference sequence). The CDR3 sequence is 17 residues long. V shed 1 base and J 5 bases; nucleotides not matched to a gene: 8. The chain's CDR3 is CASSLGRDRAGNEKLFF. The CDR3 DNA is TGTGCCAGCAGCTTAGGCCGGGACAGGGCGGGAAATGAAAAACTGTTTTTT.